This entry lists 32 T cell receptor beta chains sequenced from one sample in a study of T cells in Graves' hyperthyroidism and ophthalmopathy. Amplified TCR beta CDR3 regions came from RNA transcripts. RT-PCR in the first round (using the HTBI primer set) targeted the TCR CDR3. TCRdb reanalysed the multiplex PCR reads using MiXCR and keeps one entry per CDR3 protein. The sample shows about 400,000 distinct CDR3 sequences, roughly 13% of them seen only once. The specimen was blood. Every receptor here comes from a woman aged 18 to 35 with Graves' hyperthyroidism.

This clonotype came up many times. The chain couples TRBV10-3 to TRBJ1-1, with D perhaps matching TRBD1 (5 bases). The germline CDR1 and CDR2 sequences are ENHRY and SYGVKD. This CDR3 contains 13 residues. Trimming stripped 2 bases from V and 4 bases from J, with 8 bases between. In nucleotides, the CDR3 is TGTGCCATCAGTGAGCATGGGGGCACTGAAGCTTTCTTT. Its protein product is CAISEHGGTEAFF.

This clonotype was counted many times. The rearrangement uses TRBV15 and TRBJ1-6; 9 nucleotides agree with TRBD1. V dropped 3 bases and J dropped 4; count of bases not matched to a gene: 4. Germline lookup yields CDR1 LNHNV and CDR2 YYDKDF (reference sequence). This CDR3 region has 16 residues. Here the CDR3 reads CATSSLDRGYNSPLHF. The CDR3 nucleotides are TGTGCCACCAGCAGCCTCGACAGGGGGTATAATTCACCCCTCCACTTT.

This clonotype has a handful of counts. The CDR3 DNA sequence: TGTGCCAGCTACCGGGACAGCTCTATCGAGCAGTACTTC. Amino acid sequence: CASYRDSSIEQYF. This chain joins TRBV6-1 and TRBJ2-7, with 7 bases that match TRBD1. In germline, CDR1 is MNHNS, CDR2 SASEGT. V was clipped by 8 bases and J by 6 bases; unmatched bases: 10. There are 13 residues in the CDR3.

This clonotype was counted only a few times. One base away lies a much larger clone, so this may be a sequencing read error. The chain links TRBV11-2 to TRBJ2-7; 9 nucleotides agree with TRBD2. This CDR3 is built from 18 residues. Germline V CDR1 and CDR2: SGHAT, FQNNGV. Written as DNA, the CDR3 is TGTGCCAGCGGCTTAGTTGGGGCGGGAGGGCCATTCTCCTACGAGCAGTACTTC. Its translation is CASGLVGAGGPFSYEQYF.

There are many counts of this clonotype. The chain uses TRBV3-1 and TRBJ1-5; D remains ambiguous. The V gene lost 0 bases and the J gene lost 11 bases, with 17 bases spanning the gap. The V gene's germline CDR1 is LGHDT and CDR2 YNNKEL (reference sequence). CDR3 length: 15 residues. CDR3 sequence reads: CASSQDLTASGAQHF. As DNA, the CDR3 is TGTGCCAGCAGCCAAGATCTTACAGCCTCCGGGGCCCAGCATTTT.

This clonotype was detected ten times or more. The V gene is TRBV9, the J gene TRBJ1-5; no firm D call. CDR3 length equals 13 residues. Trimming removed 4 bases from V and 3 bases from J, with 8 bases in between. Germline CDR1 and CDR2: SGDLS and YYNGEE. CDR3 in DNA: TGTGCCAGCAGCCTTGACCTCAATCAGCCCCAGCATTTT. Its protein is CASSLDLNQPQHF.

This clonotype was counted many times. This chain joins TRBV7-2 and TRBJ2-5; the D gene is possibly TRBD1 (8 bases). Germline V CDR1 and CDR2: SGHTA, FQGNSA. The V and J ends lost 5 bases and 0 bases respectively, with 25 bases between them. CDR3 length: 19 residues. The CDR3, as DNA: TGTGCCAGCAGCCTGACAGGGGTTTCGGGGGGCCCAAACCAAGAGACCCAGTACTTC. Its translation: CASSLTGVSGGPNQETQYF.

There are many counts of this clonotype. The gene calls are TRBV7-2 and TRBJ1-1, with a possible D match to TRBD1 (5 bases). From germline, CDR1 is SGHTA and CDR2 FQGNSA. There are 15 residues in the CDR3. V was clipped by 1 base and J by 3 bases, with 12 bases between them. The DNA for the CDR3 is TGTGCCAGCAGCTTAGATACAGGACTTGACACTGAAGCTTTCTTT. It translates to CASSLDTGLDTEAFF.

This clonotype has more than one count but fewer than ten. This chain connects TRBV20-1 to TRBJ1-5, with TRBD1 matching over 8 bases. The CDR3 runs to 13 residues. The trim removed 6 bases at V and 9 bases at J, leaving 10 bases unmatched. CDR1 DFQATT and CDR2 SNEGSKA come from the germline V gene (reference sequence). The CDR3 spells CSANDRGMRPQHF. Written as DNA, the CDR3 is TGCAGTGCAAACGACAGGGGTATGCGGCCCCAGCATTTT.

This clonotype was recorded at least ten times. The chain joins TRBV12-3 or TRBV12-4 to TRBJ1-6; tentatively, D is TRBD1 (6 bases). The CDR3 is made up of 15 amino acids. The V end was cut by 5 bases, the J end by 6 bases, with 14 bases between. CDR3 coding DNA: TGTGCCAGCAGTCTTGGGGTACAGGGTAATTCACCCCTCCACTTT. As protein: CASSLGVQGNSPLHF.

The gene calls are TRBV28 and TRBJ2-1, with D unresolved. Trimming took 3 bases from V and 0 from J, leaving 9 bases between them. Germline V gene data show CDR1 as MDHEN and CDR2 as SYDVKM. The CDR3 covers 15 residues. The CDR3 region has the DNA TGTGCCAGCAGTTTCTTTAGGAGCTCCTACAATGAGCAGTTCTTC. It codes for CASSFFRSSYNEQFF.

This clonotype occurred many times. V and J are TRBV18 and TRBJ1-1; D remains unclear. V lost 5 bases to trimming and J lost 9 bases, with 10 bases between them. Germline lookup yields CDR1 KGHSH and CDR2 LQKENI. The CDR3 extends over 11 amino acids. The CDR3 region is CASSFGEKAFF. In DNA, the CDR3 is TGTGCCAGCTCATTCGGGGAAAAAGCTTTCTTT.

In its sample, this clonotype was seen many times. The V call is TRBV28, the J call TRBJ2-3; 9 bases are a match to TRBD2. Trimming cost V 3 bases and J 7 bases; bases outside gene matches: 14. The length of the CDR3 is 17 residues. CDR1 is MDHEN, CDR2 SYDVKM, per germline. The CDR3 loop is CASSFREWRGGAYTQYF. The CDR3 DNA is TGTGCCAGCAGTTTCCGCGAATGGCGGGGGGGCGCATATACGCAGTATTTT.

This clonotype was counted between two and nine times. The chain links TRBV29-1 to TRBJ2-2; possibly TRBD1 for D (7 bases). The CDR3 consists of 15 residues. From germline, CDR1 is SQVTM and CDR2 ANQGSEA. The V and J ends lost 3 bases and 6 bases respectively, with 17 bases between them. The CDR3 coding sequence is TGCAGCGTTGATTCTGCAGGGGGGCGATCCGGGGAGCTGTTTTTT. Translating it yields CSVDSAGGRSGELFF.

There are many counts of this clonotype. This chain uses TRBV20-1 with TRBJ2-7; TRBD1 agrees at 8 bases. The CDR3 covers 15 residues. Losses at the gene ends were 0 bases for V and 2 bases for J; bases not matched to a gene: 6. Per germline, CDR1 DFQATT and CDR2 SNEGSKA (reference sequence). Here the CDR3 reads CSARDDRGDPYEQYF. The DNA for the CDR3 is TGCAGTGCTAGAGATGACAGGGGAGACCCCTACGAGCAGTACTTC.

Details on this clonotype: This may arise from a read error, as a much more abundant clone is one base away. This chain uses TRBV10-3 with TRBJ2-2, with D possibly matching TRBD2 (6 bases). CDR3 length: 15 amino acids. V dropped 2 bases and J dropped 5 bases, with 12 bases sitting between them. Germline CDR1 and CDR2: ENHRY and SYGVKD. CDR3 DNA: TGTGCCATCAGTGAGAGAGCTCTAGCGACCGGGGAGCTGTTTTTT. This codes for CAISERALATGELFF.

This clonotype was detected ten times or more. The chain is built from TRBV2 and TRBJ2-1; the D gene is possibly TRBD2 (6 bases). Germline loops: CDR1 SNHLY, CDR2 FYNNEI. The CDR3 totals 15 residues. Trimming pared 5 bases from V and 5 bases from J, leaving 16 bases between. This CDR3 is CASSKVAWGDNEQFF. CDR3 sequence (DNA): TGTGCCAGCAGTAAGGTGGCCTGGGGGGACAATGAGCAGTTCTTC.

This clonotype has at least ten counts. CDR3 region: CASSPGQATAVETQYF. DNA for the CDR3: TGTGCCAGCAGCCCCGGACAGGCGACCGCTGTTGAGACCCAGTACTTC. The chain links TRBV28 to TRBJ2-5; the match to TRBD1 covers 7 bases. CDR3 length equals 16 residues. The V segment lost 6 bases and the J segment 5 bases; nucleotides outside the gene matches: 15. CDR1 and CDR2 (germline): MDHEN, SYDVKM.

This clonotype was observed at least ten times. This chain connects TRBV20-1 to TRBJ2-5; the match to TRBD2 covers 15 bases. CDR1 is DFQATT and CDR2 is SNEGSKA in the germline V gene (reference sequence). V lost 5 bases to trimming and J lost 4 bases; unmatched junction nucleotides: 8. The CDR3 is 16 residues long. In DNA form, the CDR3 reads TGCAGTGCTCACCAAATGGGACTAGCGGGGGGAGAGACCCAGTACTTC. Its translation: CSAHQMGLAGGETQYF.

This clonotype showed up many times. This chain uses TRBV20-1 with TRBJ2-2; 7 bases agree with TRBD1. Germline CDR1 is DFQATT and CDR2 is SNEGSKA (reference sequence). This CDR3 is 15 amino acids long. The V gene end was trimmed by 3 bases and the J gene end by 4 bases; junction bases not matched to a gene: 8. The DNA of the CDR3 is TGCAGTGCTAGTAAGGGGGCCCAGATCACCGGGGAGCTGTTTTTT. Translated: CSASKGAQITGELFF.

The CDR3 DNA reads as TGTGCCAGCAGTTCCCCATCGGACAGGCCCTACGAGCAGTACTTC. Residues: CASSSPSDRPYEQYF. The chain recombines TRBV6-1 with TRBJ2-7, with 7 positions matching TRBD1. The CDR3 spans 15 residues. V gave up 5 bases and J gave up 2 bases; unmatched junction bases: 9. The germline CDR1 and CDR2 sequences are MNHNS and SASEGT.

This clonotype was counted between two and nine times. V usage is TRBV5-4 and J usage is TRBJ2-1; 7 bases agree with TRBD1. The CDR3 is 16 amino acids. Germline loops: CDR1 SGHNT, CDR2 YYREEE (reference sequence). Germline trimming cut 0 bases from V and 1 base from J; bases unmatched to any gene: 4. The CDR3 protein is CASSLDLDRSYNEQFF. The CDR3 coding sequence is TGTGCCAGCAGCTTGGATCTGGACAGGTCCTACAATGAGCAGTTCTTC.

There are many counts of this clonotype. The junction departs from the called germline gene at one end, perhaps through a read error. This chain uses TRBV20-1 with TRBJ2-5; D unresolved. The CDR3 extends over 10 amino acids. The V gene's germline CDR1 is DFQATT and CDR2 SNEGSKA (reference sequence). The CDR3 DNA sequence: TGCAGTGCTCGAGACGTGTCCCAGTACTTC. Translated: CSARDVSQYF.

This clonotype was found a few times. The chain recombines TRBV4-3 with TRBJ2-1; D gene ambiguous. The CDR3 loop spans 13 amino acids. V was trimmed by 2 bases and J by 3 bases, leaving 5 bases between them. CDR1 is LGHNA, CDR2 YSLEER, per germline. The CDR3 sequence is CASSQTNYNEQFF. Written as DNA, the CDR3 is TGCGCCAGCAGCCAAACTAACTACAATGAGCAGTTCTTC.

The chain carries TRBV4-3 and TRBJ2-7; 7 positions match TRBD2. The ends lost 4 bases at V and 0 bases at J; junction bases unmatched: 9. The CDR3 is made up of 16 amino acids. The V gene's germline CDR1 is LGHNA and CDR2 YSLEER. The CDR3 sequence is CASSPNPAGSSYEQYF. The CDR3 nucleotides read TGCGCCAGCAGCCCTAACCCAGCGGGGAGCTCCTACGAGCAGTACTTC.

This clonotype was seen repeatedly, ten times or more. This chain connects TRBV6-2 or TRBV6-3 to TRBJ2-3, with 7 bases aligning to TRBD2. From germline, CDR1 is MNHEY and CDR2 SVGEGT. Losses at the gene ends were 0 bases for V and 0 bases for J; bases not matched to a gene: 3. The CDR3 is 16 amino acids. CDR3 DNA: TGTGCCAGCAGTTACTCGACGACTAGCAGCACAGATACGCAGTATTTT. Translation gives CASSYSTTSSTDTQYF.

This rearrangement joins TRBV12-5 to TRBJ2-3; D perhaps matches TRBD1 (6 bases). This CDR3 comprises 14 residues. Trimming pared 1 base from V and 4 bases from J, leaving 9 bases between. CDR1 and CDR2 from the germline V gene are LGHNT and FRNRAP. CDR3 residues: CASGLGRGADTQYF. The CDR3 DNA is TGTGCTAGTGGTTTGGGCAGGGGCGCAGATACGCAGTATTTT.

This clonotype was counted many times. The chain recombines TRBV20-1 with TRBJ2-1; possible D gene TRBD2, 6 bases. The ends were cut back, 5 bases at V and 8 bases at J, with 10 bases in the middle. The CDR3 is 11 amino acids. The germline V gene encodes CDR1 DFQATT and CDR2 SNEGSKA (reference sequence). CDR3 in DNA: TGCAGTGCTTCACGACTAGATGAGCAGTTCTTC. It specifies CSASRLDEQFF.

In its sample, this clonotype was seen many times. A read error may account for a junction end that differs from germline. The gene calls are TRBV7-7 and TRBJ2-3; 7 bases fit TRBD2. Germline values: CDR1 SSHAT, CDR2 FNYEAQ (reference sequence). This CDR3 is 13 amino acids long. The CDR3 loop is CASSLAPRGTQYF. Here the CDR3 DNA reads TGTGCTAGCAGCTTAGCGCCGCGGGGGACGCAGTATTTT. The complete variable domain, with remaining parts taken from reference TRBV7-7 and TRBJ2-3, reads GAGVSQSPRYKVTKRGQDVTLRCDPISSHATLYWYQQALGQGPEFLTYFNYEAQPDKSGLPSDRFSAERPEGSISTLTIQRTEQRDSAMYRCASSLAPRGTQYFGPGTRLTVL.

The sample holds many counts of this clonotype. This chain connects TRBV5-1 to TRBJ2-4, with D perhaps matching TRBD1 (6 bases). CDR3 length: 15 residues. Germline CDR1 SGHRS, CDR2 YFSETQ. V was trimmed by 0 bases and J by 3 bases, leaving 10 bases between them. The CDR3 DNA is TGCGCCAGCAGCTTGGAGGGGGATGGCAAAAACATTCAGTACTTC. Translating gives CASSLEGDGKNIQYF.

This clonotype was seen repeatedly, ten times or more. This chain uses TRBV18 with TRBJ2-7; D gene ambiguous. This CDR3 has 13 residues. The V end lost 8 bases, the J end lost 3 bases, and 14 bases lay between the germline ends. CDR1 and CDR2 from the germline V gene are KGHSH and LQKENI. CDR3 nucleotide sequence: TGTGCCAGCACCAACGAGATCCTCTACGAGCAGTACTTC. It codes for CASTNEILYEQYF.

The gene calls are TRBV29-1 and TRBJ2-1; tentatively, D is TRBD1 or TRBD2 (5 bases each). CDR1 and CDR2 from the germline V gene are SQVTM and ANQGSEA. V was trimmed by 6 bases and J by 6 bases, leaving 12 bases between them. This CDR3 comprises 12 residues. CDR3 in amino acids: CSVGTYLNEQFF. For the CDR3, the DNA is TGCAGCGTCGGGACCTACCTCAATGAGCAGTTCTTC.